This TCR beta chain comes out of a study of T cells in Graves' hyperthyroidism and ophthalmopathy. Study as a whole: At the time of initial diagnosis and before any treatment, peripheral blood was collected. The study's findings and limits: Ophthalmopathy onset followed model prediction by a median roughly 6 months.

The TCR beta CDR3 regions underwent amplification using RNA transcripts as the source. During a first-round RT-PCR of the TCR CDR3, the HTBI primer set was used. TCRdb re-derived calls from the multiplex PCR reads in MiXCR, one entry per CDR3 protein. The sample holds approximately 350,000 distinct CDR3 sequences, roughly 15% seen once. Each diagnosis drew on symptoms, thyroxine, TRAb, thyroid ultrasound and orbital computed tomography findings. The trim removed 5 bases at V and 5 bases at J, leaving 6 bases unmatched. The CDR3 is 15 residues long. Germline loops: CDR1 MDHEN, CDR2 SYDVKM. This clonotype was found many times. Its antigen is not identified.

The specimen was blood. This sequence was found in a woman aged 60-75 years with Graves' ophthalmopathy. The genes are TRBV28 and TRBJ2-5; 12 nucleotides align to TRBD1. The CDR3 here is CASSHGTGGLETQYF. As DNA, the CDR3 is TGTGCCAGCAGTCACGGGACAGGGGGCCTGGAGACCCAGTACTTC.